This is a list of T cell receptor beta chains from one sample in a study of T cell responses to AZD1222 COVID-19 vaccine. TCRdb's table, derived via immunoSEQ multiplex PCR, lists solely in-frame clones and lacks some. The sample holds more than 150,000 clones, roughly 92% seen once. The sample consisted of peripheral blood, taken on day 0 of AZD1222 vaccination. These receptors originate from an adult in good health. Each CDR3 is given with its conserved first and last residue. D genes are given only for firm matches. Some rows mark clone size as missing; the rest say once, few, many or name a class of expanded clone.

>-|TRBJ2-7|TRBV6-5|TRBD1
TGTGCCAGCATTGGGCAGGGGGCCAGCTCCTACGAGCAGTACTTC
CASIGQGASSYEQYF
>-|TRBJ2-7|TRBV7-8|-
TGTGCCAGCGTGGGACAACTCTACGAGCAGTACTTC
CASVGQLYEQYF
>-|TRBJ1-5|TRBV28|-
TGTGCCAGCAGTTTACGGCGGGGGTTTTTCAATCAGCCCCAGCATTTT
CASSLRRGFFNQPQHF
>-|TRBJ1-2|TRBV6-1|-
TGTGCCAGCAGTGAAATTAGATATGGCTACACCTTC
CASSEIRYGYTF
>once|TRBJ1-3|TRBV29-1|-
TGCAGCGTTGAAGACTCTCGCTCTGGAAACACCATATATTTT
CSVEDSRSGNTIYF
>-|TRBJ1-2|TRBV18|-
TGTGCCAGCTCACGAGATCCGGGCCCCTATGGCTACACCTTC
CASSRDPGPYGYTF
>-|TRBJ1-4|TRBV20-1|-
TGCAGTGCTAGTAGCATCTTAACTAATGAAAAACTGTTTTTT
CSASSILTNEKLFF
>-|TRBJ1-2|TRBV4-1|-
TGCGCCAGCAGCCAAGATCTCCCAGTTAGCTATGGCTACACCTTC
CASSQDLPVSYGYTF
>-|TRBJ1-6|TRBV5-1|-
TGCGCCAGCAGCTTGGCAACCCAACGGGATTCACCCCTCCACTTT
CASSLATQRDSPLHF
>-|TRBJ2-5|TRBV18|-
TGTGCCAGCAGCGCCTCCGTCCAAGAGACCCAGTACTTC
CASSASVQETQYF
>-|TRBJ1-1|TRBV18|-
TGTGCCAGCTCAACAGGGCCGAAGAACACTGAAGCTTTCTTT
CASSTGPKNTEAFF
>once|TRBJ2-5|TRBV9|-
TGTGCCAGCAGCGTAGGGGAAGGGGCGTTCGGCGAGACCCAGTACTTC
CASSVGEGAFGETQYF
>-|TRBJ1-1|TRBV6-2/TRBV6-3|TRBD1
TGTGCCAGCAGTCCGCCGGGGGACAGGGGGCTCGGTGTAGGCACTGAAGCTTTCTTT
CASSPPGDRGLGVGTEAFF
>-|TRBJ2-1|TRBV4-2|-
TGTGCCAGCAGCCAAGGGAAGGAAGCCTACAATGAGCAGTTCTTC
CASSQGKEAYNEQFF
>once|TRBJ2-1|TRBV12-5|-
TGTGCTAGTGGTTTGGCCGTATTCGGCAATGAGCAGTTCTTC
CASGLAVFGNEQFF
>-|TRBJ1-6|TRBV7-2|-
TGTGCCAGCAGCTTAGGTTACGGGGTGGGTAGATCACCCCTCCACTTT
CASSLGYGVGRSPLHF
>-|TRBJ1-1|TRBV11-2|TRBD1
TGTGCCAGCAGCCCGACAGGGGGCAATACTGAAGCTTTCTTT
CASSPTGGNTEAFF
>-|TRBJ2-7|TRBV28|-
TGTGCCAGCAGTTTGAATCCAGCTTACGAGCAGTACTTC
CASSLNPAYEQYF
>once|TRBJ2-1|TRBV7-2|-
TGTGCCAGCAGCTTAGCGGGATTCAGGAATGAGCAGTTCTTC
CASSLAGFRNEQFF
>-|TRBJ1-1|TRBV11-2|-
TGTGCCAGCAGCTTATGGACCCTGACAGGTTATGAAAACACTGAAGCTTTCTTT
CASSLWTLTGYENTEAFF
>-|TRBJ1-5|TRBV19|-
TGTGCCAGTAGTATAGTGCAGGGCAATCAGCCCCAGCATTTT
CASSIVQGNQPQHF
>-|TRBJ2-7|TRBV7-2|TRBD1
TGTGCCAGCAGCCCTTGGGACAGGGGGCGCAGTGACGAGCAGTACTTC
CASSPWDRGRSDEQYF
>few|TRBJ1-1|TRBV12-3/TRBV12-4|-
TGTGCCAGCAGTCGTTTATGGAACACTGAAGCTTTCTTT
CASSRLWNTEAFF
>-|TRBJ1-1|TRBV5-6|-
TGTGCCAGCAGCCCGGGGACAACGAGGAACACTGAAGCTTTCTTT
CASSPGTTRNTEAFF
>-|TRBJ1-2|TRBV18|-
TGTGCCAGCTCACCCGTACTCCGGGACGACGGGCGAGGCTACACCTTC
CASSPVLRDDGRGYTF
>-|TRBJ2-2|TRBV4-3|-
TGCGCCAGCAGCCAAGTAGACCCCGGGGAGCTGTTTTTT
CASSQVDPGELFF
>-|TRBJ2-7|TRBV6-5|TRBD1
TGTGCCAGCATGGAACCAGGGGGTGTAACCTACGAGCAGTACTTC
CASMEPGGVTYEQYF
>-|TRBJ2-3|TRBV7-9|-
TGTGCCAGCAGCTCTTCGCGGATACAAGATACGCAGTATTTT
CASSSSRIQDTQYF
>once|TRBJ2-2|TRBV5-5|-
TGTGCCAGCAGCTTCGACCAGGGAGTGTATGACACCGGGGAGCTGTTTTTT
CASSFDQGVYDTGELFF
>-|TRBJ2-1|TRBV6-5|-
TGTGCCAGCAGTCCCCCGGCAGTAAAGGTGCAGTTCTTC
CASSPPAVKVQFF
>-|TRBJ2-3|TRBV4-3|-
TGCGCCAGCAGCCCGGCTACTAGCACAGATACGCAGTATTTT
CASSPATSTDTQYF
>-|TRBJ1-2|TRBV14|-
TGTGCCAGCAGCCAAGAGACAGGAGCTAACTATGGCTACACCTTC
CASSQETGANYGYTF
>-|TRBJ2-7|TRBV4-2|-
TGTGCCAGCAGCCAGGACTTAAAAGGGCCCTACGAGCAGTACTTC
CASSQDLKGPYEQYF
>-|TRBJ2-2|TRBV24-1|-
TGTGCCACCAGTGATACTTATTCGGACGGGGAGCTGTTTTTT
CATSDTYSDGELFF
>-|TRBJ2-1|TRBV11-2|TRBD1
TGTGCCAGCAGCTCCGGGACAGGGGTCCGCGCTGAGCAGTTCTTC
CASSSGTGVRAEQFF
>once|TRBJ1-1|TRBV5-4|-
TGTGCCAGCAGTCGGACGGCGAACACTGAAGCTTTCTTT
CASSRTANTEAFF
>-|TRBJ1-2|TRBV3-1/TRBV3-2|-
TGTGCCAGCAGCCACAGATATCGACACGCTAACTATGGCTACACCTTC
CASSHRYRHANYGYTF
>once|TRBJ2-1|TRBV5-5|-
TGTGCCAGCAGCTGGGGTGGTTCAGGGAGGAGGGACTACAATGAGCAGTTCTTC
CASSWGGSGRRDYNEQFF
>-|TRBJ1-1|TRBV11-2|-
TGTGCCAGCAGCAATCGGGACTTCACTGAAGCTTTCTTT
CASSNRDFTEAFF
>-|TRBJ1-3|TRBV7-2|TRBD1
TGTGCCAGCAGCCAAAACCAGGGACAGGGGGGTAACACCATATATTTT
CASSQNQGQGGNTIYF
>-|TRBJ1-5|TRBV10-3|-
TGTGCCATCAGTGAGGGCACTCAGCCCCAGCATTTT
CAISEGTQPQHF
>few|TRBJ1-1|TRBV5-4|TRBD1
TGTGCCAGCAGCTTGACAGGGGGGACTGAAGCTTTCTTT
CASSLTGGTEAFF
>-|TRBJ1-1|TRBV5-1|TRBD1
TGCGCCAGCAGCTCCGGGACAGGGGTCGAGACTGAAGCTTTCTTT
CASSSGTGVETEAFF
>few|TRBJ2-2|TRBV11-2|-
TGTGCCAGCAGCTTAAGCGAGACCGGGGAGCTGTTTTTT
CASSLSETGELFF
>-|TRBJ1-6|TRBV6-5|-
TGTGCCAGCAGTTTTACAGGACATAATTCACCCCTCCACTTT
CASSFTGHNSPLHF
>-|TRBJ1-1|TRBV5-1|-
TGCGCCAGCAGATTTAGCAGGGTAAACACTGAAGCTTTCTTT
CASRFSRVNTEAFF
>-|TRBJ2-2|TRBV11-2|TRBD2
TGTGCCAGCACCGTGACTAGCGGCACCGGGGAGCTGTTTTTT
CASTVTSGTGELFF
>-|TRBJ1-1|TRBV5-1|-
TGCGCCAGCAGCTTGGGACAGCAGAACACTGAAGCTTTCTTT
CASSLGQQNTEAFF
>-|TRBJ2-1|TRBV5-1|-
TGCGCCAGCAGCGTGGGGGACCCTCACAATGAGCAGTTCTTC
CASSVGDPHNEQFF
>-|TRBJ1-4|TRBV19|-
TGTGCCAGTAGTGCCCGGCTTAGGATCCGGCCCGCAACTAATGAAAAACTGTTTTTT
CASSARLRIRPATNEKLFF
>-|TRBJ2-7|TRBV29-1|-
TGCAGCGTAACAGGTTTCTCCTACGAGCAGTACTTC
CSVTGFSYEQYF
>many|TRBJ1-1|TRBV6-5|-
TGTGCCAGCTGGAAAGGGGGTTATACTGAAGCTTTCTTT
CASWKGGYTEAFF
>-|TRBJ2-2|TRBV4-3|-
TGCGCCAGCACGTCAGGGTGGAACACCGGGGAGCTGTTTTTT
CASTSGWNTGELFF
>once|TRBJ1-1|TRBV24-1|TRBD1
TGTGCCACCAGTGACCCTCAGACAGGGAAGGCTTTCTTT
CATSDPQTGKAFF